Below are 9 T cell receptor beta chains sequenced from a single sample in a study of T cell changes during pregnancy in multiple sclerosis. Measured with immunoSEQ multiplex PCR; TCRdb has only the in-frame clones, and not every one. The table records about 52,000 clones, approximately 92% of them present only once. This sample comprised CD4+ T cells from peripheral blood mononuclear cells, obtained before pregnancy. These receptors were obtained from a female donor with multiple sclerosis, enrolled in a pregnancy study.

V usage is TRBV5-1 and J usage is TRBJ2-1, with D uncertain. Germline CDR1 reads SGHRS; CDR2 reads YFSETQ. Trimming removed 0 bases at V and 10 bases at J, with 8 bases between. The CDR3 contains 12 residues. DNA of the CDR3: TGCGCCAGCAGCTTGGATGGCGGCGAGCAGTTCTTC. Amino acid sequence: CASSLDGGEQFF.

The table lists this clone with a count of one. The chain joins TRBV19 to TRBJ2-1, with D maybe TRBD1 (6 bases). This CDR3 contains 15 residues. V lost 5 bases to trimming and J lost 1 base, with 12 bases between them. Per germline, CDR1 LNHDA and CDR2 SQIVND (reference sequence). In DNA, the CDR3 is TGTGCCAGTAGTTTGGACCAGGGGTCCTACAATGAGCAGTTCTTC. Protein product: CASSLDQGSYNEQFF.

The chain links TRBV19 to TRBJ2-7, with 8 bases aligning to TRBD1. The CDR3 runs to 14 residues. The junction had 9 bases not matched to a gene; V was cut back by 6 bases and J by 5 bases. The germline gives CDR1 LNHDA, CDR2 SQIVND (reference sequence). DNA for the CDR3: TGTGCCAGTAGCCGTCGACAGGGGATAGACGAGCAGTACTTC. Its protein is CASSRRQGIDEQYF.

The V call is TRBV5-1, the J call TRBJ2-7; 8 bases are a match to TRBD2. The germline V gene has CDR1 SGHRS and CDR2 YFSETQ. V shed 4 bases, J shed 6 bases, and the junction held 9 bases outside the gene matches. CDR3 size: 14 residues. The CDR3 DNA is TGCGCCAGCAGCGCGGGACTAGACTTCAGCGAGCAGTACTTC. Its translation is CASSAGLDFSEQYF.

In nucleotides, the CDR3 is TGTGCCAGCTCATGGACTAGCGGGAGTACCGGGGAGCTGTTTTTT. It is translated as CASSWTSGSTGELFF. The chain joins TRBV18 to TRBJ2-2; the match to TRBD2 covers 13 bases. The germline V gene has CDR1 KGHSH and CDR2 LQKENI. The V gene end was trimmed by 5 bases and the J gene end by 5 bases; junction bases not matched to a gene: 2. The CDR3 sequence is 15 residues long.

This chain links TRBV6-5 with TRBJ2-2, with 9 positions matching TRBD1. Looked up from germline, CDR1 is MNHEY and CDR2 is SVGAGI. J was trimmed by 7 bases and V by 8 bases; bases with no gene match: 5. This CDR3 region has 13 residues. Here the CDR3 reads CASWDRANGELFF. For the CDR3, the DNA is TGTGCCAGCTGGGACAGGGCTAACGGGGAGCTGTTTTTT.

The table lists this clone with a count of one. V gene TRBV30 combines with J gene TRBJ2-1, with 7 bases identical to TRBD2. CDR3 length: 14 residues. Germline V gives CDR1 GTSNPN, CDR2 SVGIG (reference sequence). V was pared by 5 bases and J by 6 bases, with 10 bases of the junction left unmatched. The CDR3: CAWDKGLDSNEQFF. CDR3 bases: TGTGCCTGGGATAAAGGACTAGACTCCAATGAGCAGTTCTTC.

V gene TRBV30 combines with J gene TRBJ1-1; TRBD1 might be the D (6 bases). The CDR3 runs to 12 residues. The V gene's germline CDR1 is GTSNPN and CDR2 SVGIG (reference sequence). Trimming removed 7 bases from V and 5 bases from J, with 14 bases in between. CDR3 residues: CASAVRGTEAFF. CDR3 DNA sequence: TGTGCCTCCGCTGTGAGGGGGACTGAAGCTTTCTTT.

The chain uses TRBV5-1 and TRBJ2-1; D is undetermined. Germline V gene sequence: CDR1 SGHRS, CDR2 YFSETQ. Trimming shortened V by 4 bases and J by 2 bases, and 13 bases separated the two germline ends. This CDR3 has 15 residues. This CDR3 is CASSRVLGTYNEQFF. CDR3 coding DNA: TGCGCCAGCAGCCGAGTCCTGGGCACCTACAATGAGCAGTTCTTC.